The sequence of this TCR beta chain was determined in a study of cytomegalovirus exposure and HLA in healthy donors. Whole-study findings and limits: Using a false discovery rate of 0.05, a later analysis showed that approximately 17,000 TCR beta sequences were associated with HLA alleles.

With 60 Vbeta and 13 Jbeta primers, the PCR was carried out. Assay: immunoSEQ multiplex PCR; the TCRdb copy retains only in-frame clones and omits some. The table includes 150,000 to 200,000 clones, 70% to 80% detected once. To note about this clone: Its antigen remains unknown.

This CDR3 is 18 amino acids long. CDR1 is MGHRA, CDR2 YSYEKL, per germline. Trimming cost V 0 bases and J 4 bases; bases outside gene matches: 15. Sequencing was carried out using PBMCs. V and J are TRBV4-1 and TRBJ2-7; 7 bases map to TRBD1. The sequence came from a man aged 18-30 years in good health and CMV-seropositive. CDR3 protein: CASSQEPVMRDSVYEQYF. CDR3 DNA: TGCGCCAGCAGCCAAGAGCCTGTGATGAGGGACAGTGTTTACGAGCAGTACTTC.